Listed here are 31 T cell receptor beta chains from one sample, sequenced in a study of glioma-infiltrating T cells. Amplification of TCR alpha and beta CDR3 regions from RNA used iRepertoire nested multiplex PCR. TCRdb redid the calling of the multiplex PCR reads with MiXCR, one entry per CDR3 protein. The table lists about 140,000 distinct CDR3 sequences, about 39% of them singletons, with 15% to 25% in the top ten. Input material: glioma tissue, nonneoplastic brain tissue, or PBMCs (not recorded which). The receptors were sampled from a human donor with low-grade glioma or glioblastoma, undergoing nonglioma brain surgery, or in good health (not recorded which).

The J gene is TRBJ1-3, the V gene TRBV12-3 or TRBV12-4, with 8 bases matching TRBD1. The length of the CDR3 is 12 residues. With V trimmed by 6 bases and J by 7 bases, 2 bases remained unmatched. The CDR3 DNA reads as TGTGCCAGCAGGCGACAGGGGAACACCATATATTTT. Amino acid sequence: CASRRQGNTIYF.

Written as DNA, the CDR3 is TGTGCCAGCAGCTCTATCGTGGTGATGAGGGAGCTGTTTTTT. Translated, it gives CASSSIVVMRELFF. The V call is TRBV6-1, the J call TRBJ2-2; D unresolved. This CDR3 comprises 14 residues. V gave up 6 bases and J gave up 9 bases, with 17 bases separating them. The germline V gene encodes CDR1 MNHNS and CDR2 SASEGT.

The rearrangement joins TRBV6-6 to TRBJ1-2, with D perhaps TRBD1 (5 bases). V was pared by 2 bases and J by 7 bases, with 8 bases between. Germline-derived CDR1 and CDR2 are MNHNY and SVGAGI (reference sequence). The CDR3 spans 12 residues. CDR3 bases: TGTGCCAGCAGTTACAGGGGTCGTGGCTACACCTTC. As protein: CASSYRGRGYTF.

About this clonotype: Germline and junction disagree at one end, which may indicate a read error. The V gene is TRBV12-3 or TRBV12-4, the J gene TRBJ2-1, with 9 nucleotides matching TRBD2. The CDR3 is 14 residues long. This CDR3 reads CASRLAGASNEQFF. The CDR3 region has the DNA TGTGCCAGCAGGTTAGCGGGGGCATCCAATGAGCAGTTCTTC.

Regarding this clonotype: An end of the junction does not agree with germline; a read error may underlie this. The chain recombines TRBV6-5 with TRBJ2-7; D is possibly TRBD2 (7 bases). Per germline, CDR1 MNHEY and CDR2 SVGAGI. The CDR3 is made up of 13 amino acids. This CDR3 is CASSGTTGLEQYF. In DNA, the CDR3 is TGCGCCAGCTCCGGGACTACAGGGCTCGAGCAGTACTTC.

This clonotype was seen just once. CDR3 in DNA: TGCGCCAGCAGCCACAGGGGGACAGGTGGCACTGAAGCTTTCTTT. Encoded protein: CASSHRGTGGTEAFF. V and J are TRBV5-1 and TRBJ1-1, with TRBD1 matching over 8 bases. This CDR3 is built from 15 residues. Germline assignment: CDR1 SGHRS and CDR2 YFSETQ. The trim removed 4 bases at V and 4 bases at J, leaving 9 bases unmatched. The complete variable domain, with remaining parts taken from reference TRBV5-1 and TRBJ1-1, reads KAGVTQTPRYLIKTRGQQVTLSCSPISGHRSVSWYQQTPGQGLQFLFEYFSETQRNKGNFPGRFSGRQFSNSRSEMNVSTLELGDSALYLCASSHRGTGGTEAFFGQGTRLTVV.

This clonotype occurred a few times. The genes are TRBV20-1 and TRBJ1-2; D ambiguous. This CDR3 has 12 residues. The germline gives CDR1 DFQATT, CDR2 SNEGSKA (reference sequence). V lost 2 bases, J lost 3 bases, and 7 bases lay in between. CDR3 sequence: CSARTDDYGYTF. In nucleotides, the CDR3 is TGCAGTGCTAGAACCGACGACTATGGCTACACCTTC.

J is TRBJ2-2 and V is TRBV6-2 or TRBV6-3, with a possible D match to TRBD1 (5 bases). From germline, CDR1 is MNHEY and CDR2 SVGEGT. V was shortened by 5 bases and J by 1 base, with 8 bases between the two germline ends. This CDR3 has 14 residues. CDR3 sequence: CASSTGENTGELFF. In nucleotides, the CDR3 is TGTGCCAGCAGTACAGGAGAGAACACCGGGGAGCTGTTTTTT.

This clonotype came up many times. V is TRBV20-1 and J is TRBJ2-1; 9 bases are shared with TRBD2. The germline V gene has CDR1 DFQATT and CDR2 SNEGSKA (reference sequence). This CDR3 is 15 amino acids long. Germline trimming cut 6 bases from V and 7 bases from J; bases unmatched to any gene: 13. In nucleotides, the CDR3 is TGCAGTGCCCTTTCAGGCAGCGGGAGGCGGAATGAGCAGTTCTTC. This sequence encodes CSALSGSGRRNEQFF.

V gene TRBV4-3 combines with J gene TRBJ2-3, with TRBD2 matching 9 bases. The germline V gene has CDR1 LGHNA and CDR2 YSLEER. The CDR3 runs to 14 residues. The junction had 4 bases not matched to a gene; V was cut back by 0 bases and J by 9 bases. DNA of the CDR3: TGCGCCAGCAGCCAAGAGCGGGAGGGCGACACGCAGTATTTT. It is translated as CASSQEREGDTQYF.

This clonotype was recorded once. One end of the junction is discordant with germline, which a read error may explain. The chain combines TRBV5-1 with TRBJ1-5, with no clear D. This CDR3 spans 18 amino acids. Per the germline V gene, CDR1 is SGHRS and CDR2 is YFSETQ. The CDR3: CASSLAKKQTVTNQSQHF. The CDR3 DNA reads as TGCGCCAGCAGCTTGGCCAAAAAGCAGACGGTTACCAATCAGTCCCAGCATTTT.

A word on this clonotype: Sequence at one end of the junction differs from germline and may be a read error. This chain uses TRBV6-1 with TRBJ1-5; perhaps TRBD1 as D (6 bases). The V gene's germline CDR1 is MNHNS and CDR2 SASEGT. The CDR3 consists of 13 residues. The CDR3 nucleotides are TGCGCCAGCAGGAGGGCAGGGGATCAGCCCCAGCATTTT. This translates into CASRRAGDQPQHF.

The V call is TRBV4-1, the J call TRBJ1-5; a possible D gene is TRBD1 (5 bases). CDR1 MGHRA and CDR2 YSYEKL come from the germline V gene. The CDR3 sequence is 16 residues long. V was shortened by 0 bases and J by 0 bases, with 9 bases between the two germline ends. CDR3 in DNA: TGCGCCAGCAGCCAAGATTGGGGCAGTAGCAATCAGCCCCAGCATTTT. Protein: CASSQDWGSSNQPQHF.

The genes are TRBV28 and TRBJ1-2, with D uncertain. With 8 bases removed from V and 6 bases from J, the gap between germline ends came to 10 bases. This CDR3 is built from 11 residues. The germline V gene has CDR1 MDHEN and CDR2 SYDVKM. CDR3 in DNA: TGTGCCAGCCAACGCTCCGATGGCTACACCTTC. It translates to CASQRSDGYTF.

The rearrangement links TRBV12-3 or TRBV12-4 to TRBJ2-5; 9 bases are shared with TRBD2. This CDR3 region has 14 residues. V lost 5 bases to trimming and J lost 4 bases; unmatched junction nucleotides: 5. The CDR3 is CASSPTSGLETQYF. Written as DNA, the CDR3 is TGTGCCAGCAGTCCCACTAGCGGGTTAGAGACCCAGTACTTC.

V usage is TRBV12-3 or TRBV12-4 and J usage is TRBJ2-4, with D possibly TRBD2 on 5 matching bases. The V end lost 5 bases, the J end lost 2 bases, and 10 bases lay between the germline ends. CDR3 length equals 14 residues. CDR3 residues: CASSPGGSKNIQYF. The CDR3 DNA is TGTGCCAGCAGTCCTGGAGGATCCAAAAACATTCAGTACTTC.

This clonotype showed up just a few times. The chain is built from TRBV20-1 and TRBJ1-1, with a weak D call TRBD1 (6 bases). CDR1 and CDR2 (germline): DFQATT, SNEGSKA (reference sequence). Trimming pared 3 bases from V and 0 bases from J, leaving 14 bases between. The CDR3 contains 15 residues. As DNA, the CDR3 is TGCAGTGCTAGTCCCGGGACACGGATGAACACTGAAGCTTTCTTT. Translating gives CSASPGTRMNTEAFF.

Worth noting for this clonotype: The junction departs from the called germline gene at one end, perhaps through a read error. The V gene is TRBV7-9, the J gene TRBJ2-7; TRBD1 might be the D (5 bases). Germline V gene data show CDR1 as SEHNR and CDR2 as FQNEAQ (reference sequence). CDR3 length: 12 residues. As DNA, the CDR3 is TGCGCCAGCCTAGGGGATTCCTACGAGCAGTACTTC. Its translation: CASLGDSYEQYF. Supplemented by reference TRBV7-9 and TRBJ2-7, the full variable domain reads DTGVSQNPRHKITKRGQNVTFRCDPISEHNRLYWYRQTLGQGPEFLTYFQNEAQLEKSRLLSDRFSAERPKGSFSTLEIQRTEQGDSAMYLCASLGDSYEQYFGPGTRLTVT.

V gene TRBV6-1 combines with J gene TRBJ1-5; D unclear. The CDR3 length is 13 residues. V gave up 5 bases and J gave up 7 bases, with 12 bases separating them. The germline gives CDR1 MNHNS, CDR2 SASEGT. CDR3 region: CASSFPQRQPQHF. CDR3 nucleotide sequence: TGTGCCAGCAGTTTTCCTCAGAGGCAGCCCCAGCATTTT.

This chain links TRBV29-1 with TRBJ1-1, with 9 positions matching TRBD1. This CDR3 has 13 amino acids. The J segment lost 11 bases and the V segment lost 6 bases, leaving 13 bases of the junction unmatched. Germline CDR1 is SQVTM and CDR2 is ANQGSEA. CDR3 DNA: TGCAGCGTGGTGTTACAGGGGGCGCAGGGGGCTTTCTTT. Encoded protein: CSVVLQGAQGAFF.

This clonotype was detected ten times or more. The chain joins TRBV6-2 or TRBV6-3 to TRBJ1-5; D gene ambiguous. The CDR3 runs to 15 residues. V dropped 1 base and J dropped 4 bases, with 11 bases sitting between them. Germline V gene sequence: CDR1 MNHEY, CDR2 SVGEGT. The CDR3 sequence is CASSYWASLNQPQHF. In nucleotides, the CDR3 is TGTGCCAGCAGTTACTGGGCCAGTTTAAATCAGCCCCAGCATTTT.

CDR3 DNA sequence: TGTGCCAGCAGCACTATGTGGGAGAGAGGGGGGCAAGAGACCCAGTACTTC. Its protein is CASSTMWERGGQETQYF. This chain uses TRBV28 with TRBJ2-5; D could derive from TRBD1 or TRBD2 (6 bases each). The CDR3 extends over 17 amino acids. Germline lookup yields CDR1 MDHEN and CDR2 SYDVKM. Trimming stripped 6 bases from V and 2 bases from J, with 22 bases between.

The gene calls are TRBV3-1 and TRBJ2-1; D call uncertain. Germline lookup yields CDR1 LGHDT and CDR2 YNNKEL (reference sequence). CDR3 length equals 14 residues. Trimming removed 4 bases from V and 5 bases from J, with 12 bases in between. CDR3 in DNA: TGTGCCAGCAGCCGACGTAACTGGGACAATGAGCAGTTCTTC. It specifies CASSRRNWDNEQFF.

This chain uses TRBV11-2 with TRBJ2-2, with 7 bases fitting TRBD2. Germline lookup yields CDR1 SGHAT and CDR2 FQNNGV. The J segment lost 4 bases and the V segment lost 0 bases, leaving 5 bases of the junction unmatched. The CDR3 is 16 amino acids. The CDR3 region has the DNA TGTGCCAGCAGCTTAGATGCGGGAGAGGGCACCGGGGAGCTGTTTTTT. This translates into CASSLDAGEGTGELFF.

On this clonotype: A much larger clonotype is one base distant, so this may be a read error. This chain uses TRBV6-6 with TRBJ2-1, with TRBD2 as a possible D gene (6 bases). CDR3 size: 15 residues. Looked up from germline, CDR1 is MNHNY and CDR2 is SVGAGI (reference sequence). CDR3 nucleotides: TGTGCCAGCAGTCACTCGACGGGACTGAACAATGAGCAGTTCTTC. It translates to CASSHSTGLNNEQFF.

This clonotype is deemed medium-sized. The J gene is TRBJ1-5, the V gene TRBV7-9; D unclear. V was trimmed by 4 bases and J by 8 bases, leaving 9 bases between them. The CDR3 totals 12 residues. CDR1 and CDR2 from the germline V gene are SEHNR and FQNEAQ (reference sequence). The CDR3 region is CASSSLEEPQHF. CDR3 bases: TGTGCCAGCAGCTCTCTAGAAGAGCCCCAGCATTTT.

In this sample, this clonotype turned up a few times. V usage is TRBV6-1 and J usage is TRBJ1-3; the D gene is possibly TRBD1 (6 bases). Trimming shortened V by 8 bases and J by 0 bases, and 14 bases separated the two germline ends. The CDR3 is made up of 15 amino acids. The germline CDR1 and CDR2 sequences are MNHNS and SASEGT. In nucleotides, the CDR3 is TGTGCCAGCGGGGCAGGGGATTCCTCTGGAAACACCATATATTTT. Amino acid sequence: CASGAGDSSGNTIYF.

This rearrangement joins TRBV7-2 to TRBJ2-2; 9 nucleotides match TRBD1. The germline CDR1 and CDR2 sequences are SGHTA and FQGNSA. Losses at the gene ends were 1 base for V and 8 bases for J; bases not matched to a gene: 2. This CDR3 is built from 14 residues. The CDR3 DNA reads as TGTGCCAGCAGCTTAGACAGGGGGCGTGGGGAGCTGTTTTTT. Translated, it gives CASSLDRGRGELFF.

Only a few counts were recorded for this clonotype. This chain uses TRBV5-5 with TRBJ1-1, with D unclear. CDR3 size: 15 residues. Deletions cut 2 bases from V and 0 bases from J, with 11 bases between. In germline, CDR1 is SGHKS, CDR2 YYEKEE (reference sequence). The CDR3 DNA reads as TGTGCCAGCAGCTTTATGCCAGGCATGAACACTGAAGCTTTCTTT. Residues: CASSFMPGMNTEAFF. Looking up the rest from reference TRBV5-5 and TRBJ1-1 gives the full variable domain: DAGVTQSPTHLIKTRGQQVTLRCSPISGHKSVSWYQQVLGQGPQFIFQYYEKEERGRGNFPDRFSARQFPNYSSELNVNALLLGDSALYLCASSFMPGMNTEAFFGQGTRLTVV.

This clonotype was detected only a few times. The J gene is TRBJ2-1, the V gene TRBV19, with D perhaps TRBD2 (6 bases). V lost 5 bases, J lost 4 bases, and 15 bases lay in between. The CDR3 runs to 15 residues. CDR1 is LNHDA and CDR2 is SQIVND in the germline V gene (reference sequence). The CDR3 here is CASSVVADLYNEQFF. The CDR3 DNA sequence: TGTGCCAGTAGTGTGGTAGCGGACTTGTACAATGAGCAGTTCTTC.

This chain links TRBV12-3 or TRBV12-4 with TRBJ1-3, with 7 nucleotides matching TRBD1. V lost 4 bases, J lost 0 bases, and 6 bases stayed unmatched. CDR3 size: 16 residues. Here the CDR3 reads CASSSYGTDSGNTIYF. CDR3 sequence (DNA): TGTGCCAGCAGTTCGTATGGGACAGACTCTGGAAACACCATATATTTT.